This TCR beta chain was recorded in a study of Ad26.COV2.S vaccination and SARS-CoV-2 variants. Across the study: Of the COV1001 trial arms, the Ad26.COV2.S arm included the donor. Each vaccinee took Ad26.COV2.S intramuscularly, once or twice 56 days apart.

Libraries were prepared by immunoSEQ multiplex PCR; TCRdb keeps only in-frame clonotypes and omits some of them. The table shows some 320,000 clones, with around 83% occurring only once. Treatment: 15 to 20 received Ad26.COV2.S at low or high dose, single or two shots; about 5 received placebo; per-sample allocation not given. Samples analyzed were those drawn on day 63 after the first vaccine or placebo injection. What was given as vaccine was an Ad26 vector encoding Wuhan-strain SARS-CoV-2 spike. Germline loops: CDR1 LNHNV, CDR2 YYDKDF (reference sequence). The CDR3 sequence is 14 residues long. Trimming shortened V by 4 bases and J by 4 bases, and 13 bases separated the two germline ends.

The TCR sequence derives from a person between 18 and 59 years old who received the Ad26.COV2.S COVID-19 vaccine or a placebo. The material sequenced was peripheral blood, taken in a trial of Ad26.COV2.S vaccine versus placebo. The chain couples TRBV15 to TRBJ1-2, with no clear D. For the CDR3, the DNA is TGTGCCACCAGCAATGAGGGTCGTACCTATGGCTACACCTTC. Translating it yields CATSNEGRTYGYTF. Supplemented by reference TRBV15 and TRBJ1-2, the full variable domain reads DAMVIQNPRYQVTQFGKPVTLSCSQTLNHNVMYWYQQKSSQAPKLLFHYYDKDFNNEADTPDNFQSRRPNTSFCFLDIRSPGLGDTAMYLCATSNEGRTYGYTFGSGTRLTVV.